The sequence of this T cell receptor (beta chain) was determined in a study of OX40 agonist ivuxolimab in advanced cancers. Study at large: Cohort: around 79% men, mean age about 60, aged about 23 to 80.

Study-wide results and caveats: Partial responders receiving 0.1-3.0 mg/kg showed among the lowest clonal expansion.

Germline V gene lookup returns CDR1 SGHAT and CDR2 FQNNGV. CDR3 length: 18 residues. The germline V and J ends were trimmed by 1 base and 6 bases, with 22 bases remaining between them. TCRdb's table, derived via immunoSEQ multiplex PCR, lists solely in-frame clones and lacks some. This table has some 60,000 clones, about four fifths appearing once. As to this clone: The target antigen is unknown.

The specimen was CD4+ or CD8+ T cells sorted from blood, collected in a trial of the OX40 agonist ivuxolimab. The TCR originated in an adult with an advanced solid tumor such as melanoma, head and neck, liver or kidney cancer. The rearrangement links TRBV11-2 to TRBJ1-5, with a weak D call TRBD1 (6 bases). As DNA, the CDR3 is TGTGCCAGCAGCTTAGGTAGGGCGGGGGGGGCCCGCGGTCAGCCCCAGCATTTT. Translation: CASSLGRAGGARGQPQHF.